This entry lists 9 T cell receptor beta chains sequenced from one sample in a study of PD-L1 blockade in urothelial cancer. Profiled with immunoSEQ multiplex PCR; TCRdb holds only in-frame clones, not every one. This repertoire shows about 38,000 clones, roughly 89% found once; its top ten account for over 1.5%. This material consisted of PBMCs, taken around atezolizumab (anti-PD-L1) treatment. Every receptor here comes from a man between 60 and 75 years old with urothelial cancer.

The count of this clone is one. The V gene is TRBV10-3, the J gene TRBJ1-3; tentative D call: TRBD1 (6 bases). V was shortened by 6 bases and J by 0 bases, with 15 bases between the two germline ends. The CDR3 runs to 16 residues. Per the germline V gene, CDR1 is ENHRY and CDR2 is SYGVKD. The CDR3 DNA sequence: TGTGCCATCAGACCATGGACAGCCTTCTCTGGAAACACCATATATTTT. Its protein is CAIRPWTAFSGNTIYF.

The chain is built from TRBV7-6 and TRBJ2-7; D is perhaps TRBD2 (5 bases). This CDR3 has 14 amino acids. V was pared by 5 bases and J by 2 bases, with 13 bases between. Germline CDR1 is SGHVS and CDR2 is FNYEAQ. The CDR3 sequence is CASSRTDGAYEQYF. In DNA, the CDR3 is TGTGCCAGCAGCAGAACTGACGGGGCCTACGAGCAGTACTTC.

This clone was seen only a few times. This sequence joins TRBV28 and TRBJ1-2, with D possibly being TRBD1 (5 bases). Germline V CDR1 and CDR2: MDHEN, SYDVKM. V was cut by 9 bases and J by 4 bases, with 15 bases left in between. The CDR3 extends over 13 amino acids. The CDR3 loop is CASRKTAPYGYTF. The CDR3 DNA is TGTGCCAGTAGGAAGACAGCTCCCTATGGCTACACCTTC.

The chain has TRBV15 and TRBJ1-5; tentative D call: TRBD1 (5 bases). This CDR3 has 14 residues. V was cut by 0 bases and J by 4 bases, with 7 bases left in between. Germline CDR1 and CDR2: LNHNV and YYDKDF (reference sequence). CDR3 sequence: CATSRDSGNQPQHF. The CDR3 region has the DNA TGTGCCACCAGCAGAGATTCAGGGAATCAGCCCCAGCATTTT.

The chain employs TRBV6-6 and TRBJ2-3; D is unclear. Germline loops: CDR1 MNHNY, CDR2 SVGAGI (reference sequence). The CDR3 runs 12 residues. V was pared by 7 bases and J by 4 bases, with 9 bases between. CDR3 in DNA: TGTGCCAGCACACGGGTAGCAGATACGCAGTATTTT. As protein: CASTRVADTQYF.

V and J are TRBV5-1 and TRBJ1-3; 10 nucleotides line up with TRBD1. CDR3 size: 15 residues. The trim removed 4 bases at V and 4 bases at J, leaving 5 bases unmatched. Per the germline V gene, CDR1 is SGHRS and CDR2 is YFSETQ. The CDR3 loop is CASSPGQGYGNTIYF. CDR3 nucleotides: TGCGCCAGCAGCCCGGGACAGGGGTACGGAAACACCATATATTTT.

The rearrangement joins TRBV7-3 to TRBJ2-1; D not resolved. The CDR3 contains 13 residues. Germline loops: CDR1 SGHTA, CDR2 FQGTGA. Trimming stripped 5 bases from V and 4 bases from J, with 9 bases between. The DNA of the CDR3 is TGTGCCAGCAGCCCTTATCAGTACAATGAGCAGTTCTTC. Its translation is CASSPYQYNEQFF.

This clone was recorded once. The V and J genes are TRBV19 and TRBJ1-4; D is ambiguous. Trimming cost V 5 bases and J 8 bases, with 15 bases left between them. Germline CDR1 is LNHDA and CDR2 is SQIVND (reference sequence). This CDR3 has 14 residues. The CDR3 protein is CASSVSMRTEKLFF. The CDR3 region has the DNA TGTGCCAGTAGTGTGTCCATGCGAACCGAAAAACTGTTTTTT.

J is TRBJ1-5 and V is TRBV7-9, with D unresolved. The V gene's germline CDR1 is SEHNR and CDR2 FQNEAQ (reference sequence). The V end lost 0 bases, the J end lost 4 bases, and 7 bases lay between the germline ends. This CDR3 spans 14 amino acids. The CDR3 protein is CASSLAAINQPQHF. The CDR3 nucleotides read TGTGCCAGCAGCTTAGCCGCTATTAATCAGCCCCAGCATTTT.